The rows below give T cell receptor beta chains drawn from one sample of a study of T cell responses to AZD1222 COVID-19 vaccine. The method was immunoSEQ multiplex PCR; TCRdb's version includes in-frame clones alone and lacks a portion of them. Of about 120,000 clones in the sample, 93% were seen once. This sample comprised peripheral blood, obtained 28 days after the second AZD1222 dose. These receptors all come from an adult who received the AZD1222 COVID-19 vaccine. Both conserved end residues are part of each CDR3. Fields, in order: V gene, clone size, J gene, D gene, CDR3 DNA, CDR3 protein. The D gene is left open where the match is weak. Clone size is shown for a subset of rows, as once, few, many or a class of expanded clone.

>TRBV10-3|-|TRBJ1-2|-
TGTGCCATCAGTGACCCTACCCGGGGCTATGGCTACACCTTC
CAISDPTRGYGYTF
>TRBV5-5|-|TRBJ2-7|-
TGTGCCAGCAGCTTGGGTTACGAGCAGTACTTC
CASSLGYEQYF
>TRBV5-6|-|TRBJ2-7|-
TGTGCCAGCAGTACACGGTCGTACGAGCAGTACTTC
CASSTRSYEQYF
>TRBV6-6|-|TRBJ1-1|-
TGTGCCAGCCAAAAAGGCAATATGAACACTGAAGCTTTCTTT
CASQKGNMNTEAFF
>TRBV9|-|TRBJ1-1|TRBD1
TGTGCCAGCGGGGGGACAGGGGAGGGGATGAACACTGAAGCTTTCTTT
CASGGTGEGMNTEAFF
>TRBV21-1|-|TRBJ1-2|-
TGTGCCAGCAGCACCCCTGAGGGGTATCACGGCTACACCTTC
CASSTPEGYHGYTF
>TRBV12-3/TRBV12-4|-|TRBJ2-5|-
TGTGCCAGCAGTTTGGAAGGGGGGGAGACCCAGTACTTC
CASSLEGGETQYF
>TRBV5-8|once|TRBJ2-7|-
TGTGCCAGCAGCCCCTCCTACGAGCAGTACTTC
CASSPSYEQYF
>TRBV4-2|-|TRBJ1-2|TRBD1
TGTGCCAGCAGCCGCCAACGGGACAGTTCCTATGGCTACACCTTC
CASSRQRDSSYGYTF
>TRBV19|-|TRBJ1-5|-
TGTGCCAGTAGTATAGTAATCCTAGGGGGGGCGGTGGGCAATCAGCCCCAGCATTTT
CASSIVILGGAVGNQPQHF
>TRBV29-1|-|TRBJ2-2|-
TGCAGCGTTGAACAGGGCAACACCGGGGAGCTGTTTTTT
CSVEQGNTGELFF
>TRBV12-5|-|TRBJ2-3|-
TGTGCTAGTGGATTATTGGAATCTTTCACAGATACGCAGTATTTT
CASGLLESFTDTQYF
>TRBV12-3/TRBV12-4|-|TRBJ1-6|-
TGTGCCAGCAGTTTGTGGGATTCACCCCTCCACTTT
CASSLWDSPLHF
>TRBV5-1|-|TRBJ2-4|TRBD2
TGCGCCAGCAGCTTGGTTACTAGCGGGAGCGGGGAAAACATTCAGTACTTC
CASSLVTSGSGENIQYF
>TRBV9|-|TRBJ1-1|-
TGTGCCAGCAGCGGCAGACCTCAGCCAATGAACACTGAAGCTTTCTTT
CASSGRPQPMNTEAFF
>TRBV30|-|TRBJ1-2|TRBD1
TGTGCCTACGCAGGAAGCAGGGGGGACGGCTACACCTTC
CAYAGSRGDGYTF
>TRBV7-9|once|TRBJ1-2|TRBD1
TGTGCCAGCAGCGAACAGGGGTCGGGCAAACGCTACACCTTC
CASSEQGSGKRYTF
>TRBV6-2/TRBV6-3|once|TRBJ2-5|-
TGTGCCAGCGGCCACTGGACCCAGTACTTC
CASGHWTQYF
>TRBV18|-|TRBJ2-2|-
TGTGCCAGCGGCCATGGGGTAAAGAACACCGGGGAGCTGTTTTTT
CASGHGVKNTGELFF
>TRBV19|-|TRBJ2-3|TRBD2
TGTGCCAGTAGTAAAACTAGCGGGGGGTTGTCAGATACGCAGTATTTT
CASSKTSGGLSDTQYF
>TRBV6-6|-|TRBJ1-6|-
TGTGCCAGCACAGTCCGCCCCTCGATTGATAATTCACCCCTCCACTTT
CASTVRPSIDNSPLHF
>TRBV18|-|TRBJ2-5|-
TGTGCCAGCAAGGAGGGGTCAGGCGAGACCCAGTACTTC
CASKEGSGETQYF
>TRBV12-5|-|TRBJ1-2|-
TGTGCTAGTGGTTTTGCCGCCGCCTCCAATGGCTACACCTTC
CASGFAAASNGYTF
>TRBV28|-|TRBJ1-1|-
TGTGCCAGCAGTCACGAATTGGTCACTGAAGCTTTCTTT
CASSHELVTEAFF
>TRBV11-3|-|TRBJ2-1|TRBD2
TGTGCCAGCAGCCCGACTAGCGGGGGGGCCGGGGAGCAGTTCTTC
CASSPTSGGAGEQFF
>TRBV5-6|-|TRBJ2-3|-
TGTGCCAGCAGCTTGGCCAGGGGCGGTCCCGCAGATACGCAGTATTTT
CASSLARGGPADTQYF